The 13 T cell receptor beta chains reported below all come from one sample, sequenced in a study of blood T cell repertoires in COVID-19. Produced via immunoSEQ multiplex PCR; TCRdb's table is partial and in-frame only. The sample records about 130,000 clones, 80% to 90% being singletons. Source material: peripheral blood. The source is a man aged 45 to 65 with active or convalescent COVID-19.

This chain links TRBV4-2 with TRBJ2-5, with 14 positions matching TRBD2. This CDR3 is built from 16 residues. Per germline, CDR1 LGHNA and CDR2 YNFKEQ. Losses at the gene ends were 2 bases for V and 2 bases for J; bases not matched to a gene: 1. The CDR3 sequence is CASSQRLAGGQETQYF. For the CDR3, the DNA is TGTGCCAGCAGCCAACGACTAGCGGGGGGGCAAGAGACCCAGTACTTC.

This clone was observed a few times. V gene TRBV4-2 combines with J gene TRBJ2-7; 7 bases are a match to TRBD2. The CDR3 contains 14 residues. Germline V gene lookup returns CDR1 LGHNA and CDR2 YNFKEQ. J was trimmed by 7 bases and V by 4 bases; bases with no gene match: 10. The CDR3: CASSPSGPAGEQYF. The CDR3 DNA reads as TGTGCCAGCAGCCCTAGCGGCCCTGCTGGGGAGCAGTACTTC.

The CDR3 nucleotides are TGTGCCAGCAGCCACGACCGAGGCTCCTATAATTCACCCCTCCACTTT. The encoded protein is CASSHDRGSYNSPLHF. The chain recombines TRBV7-6 with TRBJ1-6; no clear D. CDR3 length equals 16 residues. V was clipped by 5 bases and J by 0 bases, with 11 bases between them. CDR1 and CDR2 (germline): SGHVS, FNYEAQ.

The rearrangement joins TRBV4-3 to TRBJ2-1, with D unresolved. CDR1 is LGHNA, CDR2 YSLEER, per germline. The CDR3 extends over 15 amino acids. V lost 6 bases, J lost 0 bases, and 12 bases lay in between. The DNA of the CDR3 is TGCGCCAGCAGTCTTGCCTATTCCTCCTACAATGAGCAGTTCTTC. Its protein product is CASSLAYSSYNEQFF.

V gene TRBV6-5 combines with J gene TRBJ2-3; 8 nucleotides match TRBD1. The germline V gene has CDR1 MNHEY and CDR2 SVGAGI. The CDR3 is 15 residues long. Trimming at V came to 7 bases and at J to 5 bases, leaving 11 bases not matched to a gene. This CDR3 reads CASNPPDRGGDTQYF. In nucleotides, the CDR3 is TGTGCCAGCAACCCCCCTGACAGGGGAGGAGATACGCAGTATTTT.

The V call is TRBV3-1 (or the pseudogene TRBV3-2), the J call TRBJ1-5; unclear D gene. The CDR3 runs to 15 residues. From germline, CDR1 is LGHDT and CDR2 YNNKEL (reference sequence). V lost 4 bases to trimming and J lost 1 base, with 11 bases between them. In DNA, the CDR3 is TGTGCCAGCAGCCTCGGAGATCCCAGCAATCAGCCCCAGCATTTT. It encodes CASSLGDPSNQPQHF.

The genes are TRBV5-8 and TRBJ2-2, with D possibly TRBD2 on 7 matching bases. V shed 4 bases and J shed 5 bases, with 15 bases lying between them. This CDR3 comprises 15 residues. The germline V gene has CDR1 SGHTS and CDR2 YDEGEE. The DNA of the CDR3 is TGTGCCAGCAGCCCCATGAGGGGGGGGACCGGGGAGCTGTTTTTT. Protein sequence: CASSPMRGGTGELFF.

The genes are TRBV18 and TRBJ1-2; possibly TRBD1 for D (6 bases). Trimming took off 3 bases at V and 4 bases at J, with 12 bases between the two ends. Germline loops: CDR1 KGHSH, CDR2 LQKENI. The length of the CDR3 is 14 residues. DNA for the CDR3: TGTGCCAGCTCACCTGACCGGGACATCTATGGCTACACCTTC. This codes for CASSPDRDIYGYTF. Complete variable domain (other parts from reference TRBV18 and TRBJ1-2): NAGVMQNPRHLVRRRGQEARLRCSPMKGHSHVYWYRQLPEEGLKFMVYLQKENIIDESGMPKERFSAEFPKEGPSILRIQQVVRGDSAAYFCASSPDRDIYGYTFGSGTRLTVV.

The CDR3 region has the DNA TGTGCCAGCTCACGAGGGTCTGGAAACACCATATATTTT. Its protein is CASSRGSGNTIYF. The chain employs TRBV18 and TRBJ1-3; D remains ambiguous. The CDR3 runs 13 residues. Germline values: CDR1 KGHSH, CDR2 LQKENI. Trimming took off 4 bases at V and 1 base at J, with 5 bases between the two ends.

The chain employs TRBV5-6 and TRBJ2-7, with 7 bases identical to TRBD1. Germline-derived CDR1 and CDR2 are SGHDT and YYEEEE. Trimming at V came to 0 bases and at J to 9 bases, leaving 12 bases not matched to a gene. CDR3 length equals 15 residues. Here the CDR3 reads CASSLGINRGIVQYF. CDR3 coding DNA: TGTGCCAGCAGCTTGGGCATCAACAGGGGTATCGTGCAGTACTTC.

This chain connects TRBV10-1 to TRBJ1-2; D is ambiguous. This CDR3 is built from 16 residues. Between the trimmed V and J ends, which lost 1 base and 4 bases, there was a span of 16 bases. Germline CDR1 reads WNHNN; CDR2 reads SYGVQD (reference sequence). The CDR3, as DNA: TGCGCCAGCAGTGAGTACCAGGACTCCTTGGGCTATGGCTACACCTTC. It encodes CASSEYQDSLGYGYTF.

The rearrangement joins TRBV19 to TRBJ1-4; TRBD1 matches at 9 bases. V gave up 10 bases and J gave up 7 bases; unmatched junction bases: 10. The CDR3 loop spans 14 amino acids. The germline gives CDR1 LNHDA, CDR2 SQIVND (reference sequence). CDR3 nucleotide sequence: TGTGCCACCAGACAGGGGGGGATAGGTGAAAAACTGTTTTTT. Encoded protein: CATRQGGIGEKLFF.

The chain has TRBV10-1 and TRBJ1-3; the D is unclear. Germline CDR1 and CDR2: WNHNN and SYGVQD (reference sequence). Trimming took off 0 bases at V and 1 base at J, with 16 bases between the two ends. This CDR3 has 18 amino acids. This CDR3 reads CASSESTVRGASGNTIYF. The CDR3 region has the DNA TGCGCCAGCAGTGAGTCGACGGTCCGGGGAGCGTCTGGAAACACCATATATTTT.